The clone carrying this TCR beta chain was seen only a few times. What it binds is unknown. This sample was included in a study of blood T cells in healthy people across ages. A second PCR, run for about 6 to 11 cycles, used a sample-barcoded 5' primer plus a J-beta primer mix. Each cDNA molecule was tagged by a template-switch adaptor with 12 random nucleotides. TCRdb itself ran the 5' RACE reads through MiXCR, one entry per CDR3 protein. Altogether 1.5 million to 2 million distinct CDR3 sequences are present, 28% being singletons, with the ten largest covering over 7%. General study results and limits: Nothing was known about donor CMV status, and this possibly confounded expanded clonotype changes.

V gave up 5 bases and J gave up 8 bases, with 22 bases separating them. Germline V gives CDR1 SGDLS, CDR2 YYNGEE. CDR3 size: 15 residues. The chain has TRBV9 and TRBJ1-2; possibly TRBD1 for D (5 bases). The source is a woman aged 25 to 39 in good health. Sequencing was done on a sample of blood. This CDR3 reads CASRKNTQVAEGYTF. In DNA form, the CDR3 reads TGTGCCAGCAGAAAGAATACACAGGTAGCGGAAGGCTACACCTTC.